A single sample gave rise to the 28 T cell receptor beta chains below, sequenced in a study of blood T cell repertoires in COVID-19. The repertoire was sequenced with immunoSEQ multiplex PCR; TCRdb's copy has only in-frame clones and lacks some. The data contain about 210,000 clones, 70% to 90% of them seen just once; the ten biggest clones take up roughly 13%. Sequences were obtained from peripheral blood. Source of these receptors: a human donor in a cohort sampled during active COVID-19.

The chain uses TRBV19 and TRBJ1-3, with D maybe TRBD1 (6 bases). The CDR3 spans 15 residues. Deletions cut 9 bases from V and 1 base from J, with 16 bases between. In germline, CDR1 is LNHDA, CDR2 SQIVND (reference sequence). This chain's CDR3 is CASKTTRGSGNTIYF. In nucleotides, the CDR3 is TGTGCCAGCAAGACAACGAGGGGGTCTGGAAACACCATATATTTT.

CDR3 in amino acids: CASSQEGGRGRNEQFF. CDR3 DNA: TGTGCCAGCAGCCAAGAAGGCGGGAGGGGGAGAAATGAGCAGTTCTTC. V gene TRBV4-2 combines with J gene TRBJ2-1, with 9 positions matching TRBD2. CDR1 LGHNA and CDR2 YNFKEQ come from the germline V gene. After removal of 0 bases from V and 7 bases from J, the junction contained 7 bases not matched to a gene. The CDR3 totals 16 residues.

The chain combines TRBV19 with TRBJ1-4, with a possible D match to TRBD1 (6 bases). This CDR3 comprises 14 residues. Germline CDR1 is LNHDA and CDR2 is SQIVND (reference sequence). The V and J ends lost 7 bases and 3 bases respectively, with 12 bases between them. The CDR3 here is CASTPQGPNEKLFF. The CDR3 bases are TGTGCCAGTACCCCACAGGGACCTAATGAAAAACTGTTTTTT.

This chain's CDR3 is CASSSRLAVEETQYF. The DNA for the CDR3 is TGTGCCAGCAGCTCCCGACTAGCTGTCGAAGAGACCCAGTACTTC. The gene calls are TRBV11-2 and TRBJ2-5, with 7 bases lining up with TRBD2. Losses at the gene ends were 4 bases for V and 3 bases for J; bases not matched to a gene: 8. The CDR3 covers 15 residues. Germline V gene lookup returns CDR1 SGHAT and CDR2 FQNNGV.

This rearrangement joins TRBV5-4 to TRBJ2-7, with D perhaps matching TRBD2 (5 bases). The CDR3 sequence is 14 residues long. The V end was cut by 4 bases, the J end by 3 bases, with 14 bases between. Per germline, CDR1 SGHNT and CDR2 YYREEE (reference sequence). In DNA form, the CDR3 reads TGTGCCAGCAGCCGGGAACCCGGCGACTACGAGCAGTACTTC. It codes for CASSREPGDYEQYF.

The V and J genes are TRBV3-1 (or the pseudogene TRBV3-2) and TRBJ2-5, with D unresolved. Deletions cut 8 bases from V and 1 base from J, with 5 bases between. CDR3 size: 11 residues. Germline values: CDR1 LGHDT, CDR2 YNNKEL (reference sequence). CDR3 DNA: TGTGCCAGCTCGGGCCAAGAGACCCAGTACTTC. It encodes CASSGQETQYF.

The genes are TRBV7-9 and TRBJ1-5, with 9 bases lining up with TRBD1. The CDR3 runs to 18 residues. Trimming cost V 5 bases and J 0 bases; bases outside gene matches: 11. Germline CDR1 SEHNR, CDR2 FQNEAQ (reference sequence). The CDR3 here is CASSPGTGWVDSNQPQHF. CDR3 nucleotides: TGTGCCAGCAGCCCTGGGACAGGGTGGGTAGATAGCAATCAGCCCCAGCATTTT. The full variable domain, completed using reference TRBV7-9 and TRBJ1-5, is DTGVSQNPRHKITKRGQNVTFRCDPISEHNRLYWYRQTLGQGPEFLTYFQNEAQLEKSRLLSDRFSAERPKGSFSTLEIQRTEQGDSAMYLCASSPGTGWVDSNQPQHFGDGTRLSIL.

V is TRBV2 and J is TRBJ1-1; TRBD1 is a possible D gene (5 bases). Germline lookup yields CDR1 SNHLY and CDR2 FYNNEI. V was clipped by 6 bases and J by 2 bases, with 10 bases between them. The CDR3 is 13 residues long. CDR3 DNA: TGTGCCAGCAGGGTGACAGTAAACACTGAAGCTTTCTTT. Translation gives CASRVTVNTEAFF.

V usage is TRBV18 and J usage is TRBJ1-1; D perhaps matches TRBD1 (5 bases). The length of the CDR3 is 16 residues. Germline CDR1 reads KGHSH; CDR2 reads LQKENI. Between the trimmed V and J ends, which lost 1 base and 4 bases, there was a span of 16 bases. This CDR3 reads CASSPRQGGGSTEAFF. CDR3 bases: TGTGCCAGCTCACCACGTCAGGGTGGGGGGAGCACTGAAGCTTTCTTT. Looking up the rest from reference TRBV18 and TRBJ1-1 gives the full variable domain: NAGVMQNPRHLVRRRGQEARLRCSPMKGHSHVYWYRQLPEEGLKFMVYLQKENIIDESGMPKERFSAEFPKEGPSILRIQQVVRGDSAAYFCASSPRQGGGSTEAFFGQGTRLTVV.

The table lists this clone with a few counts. The CDR3 nucleotides are TGCGCCAGCAGCAAGGGGACAGGGGGCGGTCAGCCCCAGCATTTT. This encodes CASSKGTGGGQPQHF. This chain uses TRBV5-1 with TRBJ1-5, with 12 bases matching TRBD1. Per germline, CDR1 SGHRS and CDR2 YFSETQ. With 4 bases clipped from V and 6 bases from J, the junction kept 5 bases outside the gene matches. This CDR3 region has 15 residues.

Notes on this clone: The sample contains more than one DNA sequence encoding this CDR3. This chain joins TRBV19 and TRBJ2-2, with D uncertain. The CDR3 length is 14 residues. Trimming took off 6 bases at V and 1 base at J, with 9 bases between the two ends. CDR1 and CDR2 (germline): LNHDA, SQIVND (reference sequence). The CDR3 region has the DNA TGTGCCAGTAGCGAGAGTTTGAACACCGGGGAGCTGTTTTTT. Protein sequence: CASSESLNTGELFF.

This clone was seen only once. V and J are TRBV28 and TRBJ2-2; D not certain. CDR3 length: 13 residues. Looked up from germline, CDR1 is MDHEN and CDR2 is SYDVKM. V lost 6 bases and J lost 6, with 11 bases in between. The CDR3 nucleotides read TGTGCCAGCAGCCCCCCCGAGTCCGGGGAGCTGTTTTTT. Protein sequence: CASSPPESGELFF.

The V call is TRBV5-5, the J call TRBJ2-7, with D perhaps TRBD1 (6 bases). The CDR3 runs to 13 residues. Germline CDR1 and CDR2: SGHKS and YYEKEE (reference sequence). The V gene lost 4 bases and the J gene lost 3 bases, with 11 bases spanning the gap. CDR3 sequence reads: CASSPRTVYEQYF. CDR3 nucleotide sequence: TGTGCCAGCAGCCCTAGGACAGTCTACGAGCAGTACTTC.

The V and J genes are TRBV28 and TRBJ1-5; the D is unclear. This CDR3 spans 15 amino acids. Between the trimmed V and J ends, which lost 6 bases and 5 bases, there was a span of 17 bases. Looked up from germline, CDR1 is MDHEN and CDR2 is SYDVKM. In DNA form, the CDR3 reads TGTGCCAGCAGGCAGCCACGGAGGGAGCATCAGCCCCAGCATTTT. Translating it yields CASRQPRREHQPQHF. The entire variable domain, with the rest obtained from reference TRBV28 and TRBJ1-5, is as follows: DVKVTQSSRYLVKRTGEKVFLECVQDMDHENMFWYRQDPGLGLRLIYFSYDVKMKEKGDIPEGYSVSREKKERFSLILESASTNQTSMYLCASRQPRREHQPQHFGDGTRLSIL.

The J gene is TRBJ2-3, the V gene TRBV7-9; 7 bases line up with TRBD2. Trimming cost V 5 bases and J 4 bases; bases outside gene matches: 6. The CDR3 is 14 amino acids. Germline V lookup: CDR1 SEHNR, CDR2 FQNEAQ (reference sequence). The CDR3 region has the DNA TGTGCCAGCAGCCCCATTGGGGGGGCAGATACGCAGTATTTT. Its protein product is CASSPIGGADTQYF.

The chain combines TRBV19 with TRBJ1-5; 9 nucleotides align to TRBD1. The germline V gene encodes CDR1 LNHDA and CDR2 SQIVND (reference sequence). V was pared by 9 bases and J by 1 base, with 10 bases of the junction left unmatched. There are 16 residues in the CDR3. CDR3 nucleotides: TGTGCCAGCAAATCGGACAGGGGCTGGAGCAATCAGCCCCAGCATTTT. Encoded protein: CASKSDRGWSNQPQHF.

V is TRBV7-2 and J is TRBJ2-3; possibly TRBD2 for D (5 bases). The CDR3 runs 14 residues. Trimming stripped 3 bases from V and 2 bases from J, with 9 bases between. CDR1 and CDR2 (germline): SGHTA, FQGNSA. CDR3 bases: TGTGCCAGCAGCTTTTCCCGGGACACAGATACGCAGTATTTT. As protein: CASSFSRDTDTQYF.

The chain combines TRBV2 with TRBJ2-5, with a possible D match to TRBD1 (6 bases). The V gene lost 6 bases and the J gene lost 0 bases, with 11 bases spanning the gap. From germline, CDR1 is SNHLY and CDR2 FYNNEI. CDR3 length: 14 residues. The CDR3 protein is CASSPGTNQETQYF. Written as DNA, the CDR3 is TGTGCCAGCAGCCCCGGGACAAACCAAGAGACCCAGTACTTC. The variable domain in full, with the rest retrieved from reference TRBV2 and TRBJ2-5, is EPEVTQTPSHQVTQMGQEVILRCVPISNHLYFYWYRQILGQKVEFLVSFYNNEISEKSEIFDDQFSVERPDGSNFTLKIRSTKLEDSAMYFCASSPGTNQETQYFGPGTRLLVL.

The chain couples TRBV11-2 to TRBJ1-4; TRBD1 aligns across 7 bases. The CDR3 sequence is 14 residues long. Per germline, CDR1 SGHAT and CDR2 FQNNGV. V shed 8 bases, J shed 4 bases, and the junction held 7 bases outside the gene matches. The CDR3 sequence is CASGTDYLNEKLFF. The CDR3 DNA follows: TGTGCCAGCGGGACAGACTATCTTAATGAAAAACTGTTTTTT. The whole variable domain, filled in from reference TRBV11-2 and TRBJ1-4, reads EAGVAQSPRYKIIEKRQSVAFWCNPISGHATLYWYQQILGQGPKLLIQFQNNGVVDDSQLPKDRFSAERLKGVDSTLKIQPAKLEDSAVYLCASGTDYLNEKLFFGSGTQLSVL.

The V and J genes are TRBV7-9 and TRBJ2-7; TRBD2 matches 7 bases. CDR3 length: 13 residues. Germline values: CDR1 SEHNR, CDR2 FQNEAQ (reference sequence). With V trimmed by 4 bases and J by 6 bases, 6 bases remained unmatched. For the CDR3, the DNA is TGTGCCAGCAGCTCCCACCGGGGGGTCGAGCAGTACTTC. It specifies CASSSHRGVEQYF.

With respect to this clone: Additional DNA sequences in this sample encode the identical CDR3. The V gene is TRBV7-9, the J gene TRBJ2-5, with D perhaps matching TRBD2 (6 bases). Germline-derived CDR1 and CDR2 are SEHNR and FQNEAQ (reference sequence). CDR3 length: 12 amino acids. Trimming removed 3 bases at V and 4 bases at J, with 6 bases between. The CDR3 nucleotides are TGTGCCAGCAGCTTCGGGGGAGAGACCCAGTACTTC. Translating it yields CASSFGGETQYF.

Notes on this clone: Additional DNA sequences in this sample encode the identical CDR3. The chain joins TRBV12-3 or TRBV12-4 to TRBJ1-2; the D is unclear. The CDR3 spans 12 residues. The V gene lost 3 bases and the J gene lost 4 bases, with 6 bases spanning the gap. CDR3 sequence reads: CASSLGSYGYTF. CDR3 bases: TGTGCCAGCAGTTTGGGGAGCTATGGCTACACCTTC.

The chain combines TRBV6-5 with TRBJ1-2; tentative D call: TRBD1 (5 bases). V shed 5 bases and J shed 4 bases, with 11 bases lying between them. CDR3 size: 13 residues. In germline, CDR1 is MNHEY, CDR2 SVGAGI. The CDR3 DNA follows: TGTGCCAGCAGTAACCAGGGTGCCTATGGCTACACCTTC. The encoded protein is CASSNQGAYGYTF.

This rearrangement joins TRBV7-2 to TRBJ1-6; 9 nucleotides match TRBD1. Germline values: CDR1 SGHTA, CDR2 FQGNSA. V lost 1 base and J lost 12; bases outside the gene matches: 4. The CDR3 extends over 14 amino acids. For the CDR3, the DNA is TGTGCCAGCAGCTTAGGACAGGGGGGAGTACCCCTCCACTTT. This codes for CASSLGQGGVPLHF.

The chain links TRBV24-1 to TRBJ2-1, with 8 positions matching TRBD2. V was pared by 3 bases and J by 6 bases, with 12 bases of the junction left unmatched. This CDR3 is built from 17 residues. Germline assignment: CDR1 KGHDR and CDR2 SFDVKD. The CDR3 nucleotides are TGTGCCACCAGTGATACCCCGGCCAGCGGGAGAGTCAATGAGCAGTTCTTC. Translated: CATSDTPASGRVNEQFF.

The CDR3 coding sequence is TGTGCCAGCAGCCCATGGACTAGCGGGATCTCCGGGGAGCTGTTTTTT. Its protein product is CASSPWTSGISGELFF. The chain has TRBV5-4 and TRBJ2-2, with 12 bases that match TRBD2. J was trimmed by 6 bases and V by 4 bases; bases with no gene match: 7. The CDR3 has 16 amino acids. CDR1 is SGHNT, CDR2 YYREEE, per germline (reference sequence).

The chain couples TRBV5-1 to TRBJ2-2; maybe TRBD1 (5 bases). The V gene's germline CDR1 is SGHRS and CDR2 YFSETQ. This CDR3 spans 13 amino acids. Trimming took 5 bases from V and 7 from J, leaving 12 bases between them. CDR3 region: CASRLTVDGELFF. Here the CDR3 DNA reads TGCGCCAGCAGGTTGACAGTTGACGGGGAGCTGTTTTTT.

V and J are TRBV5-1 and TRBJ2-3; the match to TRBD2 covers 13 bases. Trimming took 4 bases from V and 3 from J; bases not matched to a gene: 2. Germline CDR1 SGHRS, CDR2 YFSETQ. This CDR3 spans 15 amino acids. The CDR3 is CASSRGLAGTDTQYF. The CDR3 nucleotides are TGCGCCAGCAGCCGGGGACTAGCGGGAACAGATACGCAGTATTTT.